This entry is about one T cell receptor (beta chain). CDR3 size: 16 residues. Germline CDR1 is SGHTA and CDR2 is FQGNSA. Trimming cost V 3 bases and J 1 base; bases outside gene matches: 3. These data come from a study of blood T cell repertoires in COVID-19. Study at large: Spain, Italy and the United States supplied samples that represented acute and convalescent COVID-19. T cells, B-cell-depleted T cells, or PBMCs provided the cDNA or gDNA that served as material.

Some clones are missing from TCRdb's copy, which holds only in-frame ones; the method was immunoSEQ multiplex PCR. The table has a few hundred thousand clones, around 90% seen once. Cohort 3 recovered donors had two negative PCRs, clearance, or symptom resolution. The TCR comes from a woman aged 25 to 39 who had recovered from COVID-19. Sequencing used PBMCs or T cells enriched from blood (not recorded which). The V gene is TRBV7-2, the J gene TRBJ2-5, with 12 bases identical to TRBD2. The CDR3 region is CASSFASGGGQETQYF. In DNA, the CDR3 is TGTGCCAGCAGCTTCGCTAGCGGGGGGGGCCAAGAGACCCAGTACTTC.